The clone carrying this T cell receptor beta chain was detected a few times. Indicated time point: healthy volunteer bleed at 6 weeks. The starting material, unfractionated whole blood, was used for total RNA extraction. This sample was taken from a study of human T cells and chemical hapten exposure. Overall study context: Variation in per-sample TCR yields came mainly from small pooled library volume differences.

What the library attached to individual cDNA molecules were unique molecular identifiers. One entry per CDR3 protein, called by TCRdb with MiXCR from the RACE reads. The sample has 35,000 to 50,000 distinct CDR3 sequences; about 3.5% are singletons. This TCR came from a human donor in good health. Some clones in this sample may be carry-over from other donors' samples. Material for sequencing was whole blood.

Written as DNA, the CDR3 is TGTGCCAGCAGGTTCGGCACAGATACGCAGTATTTT. As protein: CASRFGTDTQYF. The chain is built from TRBV28 and TRBJ2-3; no firm D call. Germline CDR1 and CDR2: MDHEN and SYDVKM. V was shortened by 6 bases and J by 1 base, with 5 bases between the two germline ends. The CDR3 has 12 residues.